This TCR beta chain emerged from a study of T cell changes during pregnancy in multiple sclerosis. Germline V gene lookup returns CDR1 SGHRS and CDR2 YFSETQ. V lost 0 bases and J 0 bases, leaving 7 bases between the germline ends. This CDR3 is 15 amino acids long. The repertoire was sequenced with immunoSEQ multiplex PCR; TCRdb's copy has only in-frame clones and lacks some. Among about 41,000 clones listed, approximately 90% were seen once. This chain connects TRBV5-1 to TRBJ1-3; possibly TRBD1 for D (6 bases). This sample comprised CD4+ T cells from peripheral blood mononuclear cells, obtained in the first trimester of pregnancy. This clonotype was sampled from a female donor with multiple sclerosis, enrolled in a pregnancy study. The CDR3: CASSLEGDSGNTIYF. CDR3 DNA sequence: TGCGCCAGCAGCTTGGAGGGGGACTCTGGAAACACCATATATTTT. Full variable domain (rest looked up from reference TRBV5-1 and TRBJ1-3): KAGVTQTPRYLIKTRGQQVTLSCSPISGHRSVSWYQQTPGQGLQFLFEYFSETQRNKGNFPGRFSGRQFSNSRSEMNVSTLELGDSALYLCASSLEGDSGNTIYFGEGSWLTVV.